A single sample gave rise to the 14 T cell receptor beta chains below, sequenced in a study of cytomegalovirus exposure and HLA in healthy donors. 13 Jbeta primers and 60 Vbeta primers were used for the PCR. Assay used: immunoSEQ multiplex PCR; TCRdb lists only in-frame clones, some missing. The clone table shows around 51,000 clones, with the ten largest holding 2% to 2.5%. The material sequenced was PBMCs. These receptors originate from a woman aged 40-49 years in good health and CMV-seronegative.

The V call is TRBV5-1, the J call TRBJ1-5; TRBD1 is a possible D gene (5 bases). Per the germline V gene, CDR1 is SGHRS and CDR2 is YFSETQ. CDR3 length: 14 residues. Trimming removed 0 bases from V and 3 bases from J, with 7 bases in between. In DNA form, the CDR3 reads TGCGCCAGCAGCTTGGGACAGTTCAATCAGCCCCAGCATTTT. Its protein product is CASSLGQFNQPQHF.

The J gene is TRBJ1-2, the V gene TRBV11-1, with no clear D. The CDR3 runs 14 residues. Trimming removed 5 bases at V and 8 bases at J, with 18 bases between. Looked up from germline, CDR1 is SGHAT and CDR2 is FQDESV (reference sequence). CDR3 protein: CASSPAFWSEGYTF. The CDR3 region has the DNA TGTGCCAGCAGCCCGGCCTTTTGGTCGGAGGGCTACACCTTC.

The chain has TRBV9 and TRBJ1-6; D is possibly TRBD1 (5 bases). Trimming cost V 3 bases and J 8 bases, with 18 bases left between them. The V gene's germline CDR1 is SGDLS and CDR2 YYNGEE. The length of the CDR3 is 16 residues. CDR3 sequence: CASSAPMRGGHSPLHF. DNA for the CDR3: TGTGCCAGCAGCGCCCCGATGAGGGGAGGGCATTCACCCCTCCACTTT. Using reference TRBV9 and TRBJ1-6 for the parts outside the CDR3, the full variable domain is DSGVTQTPKHLITATGQRVTLRCSPRSGDLSVYWYQQSLDQGLQFLIQYYNGEERAKGNILERFSAQQFPDLHSELNLSSLELGDSALYFCASSAPMRGGHSPLHFGNGTRLTVT.

The chain joins TRBV2 to TRBJ2-5; TRBD2 might be the D (5 bases). The CDR3 spans 12 residues. Germline lookup yields CDR1 SNHLY and CDR2 FYNNEI. Trimming cost V 3 bases and J 5 bases, with 7 bases left between them. The CDR3 DNA reads as TGTGCCAGCAGTGATCGCGGGGAGACCCAGTACTTC. Amino acid sequence: CASSDRGETQYF. Filled out from reference TRBV2 and TRBJ2-5, the complete variable domain reads EPEVTQTPSHQVTQMGQEVILRCVPISNHLYFYWYRQILGQKVEFLVSFYNNEISEKSEIFDDQFSVERPDGSNFTLKIRSTKLEDSAMYFCASSDRGETQYFGPGTRLLVL.

Notes on this clone: At one boundary the junction diverges from the germline segment, which might be a read error. This rearrangement joins TRBV7-6 to TRBJ1-3; the D gene is possibly TRBD1 (5 bases). The germline CDR1 and CDR2 sequences are SGHVS and FNYEAQ. This CDR3 has 15 residues. This chain's CDR3 is CASSVRVSAGNNIYF. The CDR3 DNA reads as TGTGCCAGCAGCGTCAGGGTATCGGCTGGAAACAACATATATTTT.

This chain connects TRBV18 to TRBJ2-7, with D uncertain. The CDR3 has 16 residues. Trimming pared 4 bases from V and 0 bases from J, leaving 16 bases between. Germline assignment: CDR1 KGHSH and CDR2 LQKENI. CDR3 residues: CASSLFEAVSSYEQYF. CDR3 coding DNA: TGTGCCAGCTCACTCTTTGAGGCGGTGAGCTCCTACGAGCAGTACTTC. Full variable domain (remainder filled in from reference TRBV18 and TRBJ2-7): NAGVMQNPRHLVRRRGQEARLRCSPMKGHSHVYWYRQLPEEGLKFMVYLQKENIIDESGMPKERFSAEFPKEGPSILRIQQVVRGDSAAYFCASSLFEAVSSYEQYFGPGTRLTVT.

The gene calls are TRBV14 and TRBJ2-3; 7 nucleotides agree with TRBD1. The CDR3 length is 13 residues. The junction had 4 bases not matched to a gene; V was cut back by 4 bases and J by 6 bases. CDR1 is SGHDN and CDR2 is FVKESK in the germline V gene. The CDR3 DNA reads TGTGCCAGCAGCCTGACAGGGCCGGATACGCAGTATTTT. It specifies CASSLTGPDTQYF.

Points on this clone: This specimen includes other DNA sequences encoding the same CDR3. The V call is TRBV5-1, the J call TRBJ2-1, with D perhaps TRBD1 (7 bases). Germline V gene data show CDR1 as SGHRS and CDR2 as YFSETQ. The ends were cut back, 2 bases at V and 5 bases at J, with 11 bases in the middle. The CDR3 is 14 amino acids. The CDR3: CASSFGGGHNEQFF. The DNA for the CDR3 is TGCGCCAGCAGCTTCGGAGGGGGCCACAATGAGCAGTTCTTC.

This chain links TRBV6-6 with TRBJ1-4; perhaps TRBD1 as D (6 bases). V was cut by 6 bases and J by 5 bases, with 13 bases left in between. Germline CDR1 is MNHNY and CDR2 is SVGAGI (reference sequence). The CDR3 sequence is 14 residues long. The CDR3 DNA is TGTGCCAGCAGACGCCGGGACACAAATGAAAAACTGTTTTTT. Translated: CASRRRDTNEKLFF.

The chain uses TRBV9 and TRBJ2-1; 9 bases are shared with TRBD2. From germline, CDR1 is SGDLS and CDR2 YYNGEE. Trimming cost V 4 bases and J 0 bases; bases outside gene matches: 2. The CDR3 runs 15 residues. The DNA of the CDR3 is TGTGCCAGCAGCCATAGCGGGGGCTCCTACAATGAGCAGTTCTTC. It encodes CASSHSGGSYNEQFF.

The chain uses TRBV18 and TRBJ2-5; 9 nucleotides agree with TRBD2. Germline V CDR1 and CDR2: KGHSH, LQKENI. The V gene end was trimmed by 6 bases and the J gene end by 2 bases; junction bases not matched to a gene: 7. This CDR3 is 15 amino acids long. CDR3 DNA: TGTGCCAGCTCCTCTAGCGGGGCTCAACAAGAGACCCAGTACTTC. The encoded protein is CASSSSGAQQETQYF.

The V call is TRBV28, the J call TRBJ2-1, with 10 bases lining up with TRBD1. The junction had 9 bases not matched to a gene; V was cut back by 7 bases and J by 15 bases. This CDR3 has 12 amino acids. The V gene's germline CDR1 is MDHEN and CDR2 SYDVKM. CDR3 in DNA: TGTGCCAGCAATGCCCTGGACAGGGGGATGTTCTTC. This encodes CASNALDRGMFF.

The J gene is TRBJ1-2, the V gene TRBV4-2; 9 nucleotides match TRBD1. The V and J ends lost 4 bases and 10 bases, in that order; junction bases with no gene match: 7. CDR3 length: 13 residues. CDR1 and CDR2 (germline): LGHNA, YNFKEQ. The CDR3 sequence: CASSPRDRVVYTF. The CDR3 DNA is TGTGCCAGCAGCCCGCGGGACAGGGTTGTCTACACCTTC.

This chain links TRBV29-1 with TRBJ2-7; 9 nucleotides line up with TRBD1. The CDR3 is 13 residues long. The V gene's germline CDR1 is SQVTM and CDR2 ANQGSEA. V was clipped by 5 bases and J by 2 bases; unmatched bases: 4. CDR3 region: CSVLTGGTYEQYF. The CDR3 DNA sequence: TGCAGCGTTTTGACAGGGGGTACCTACGAGCAGTACTTC.